The next 9 T cell receptor beta chains were all read from a single sample in a study of T cell responses to AZD1222 COVID-19 vaccine. The repertoire was sequenced with immunoSEQ multiplex PCR; TCRdb's copy has only in-frame clones and lacks some. The sample includes around 180,000 clones, about 94% of them seen just once. The input for sequencing was peripheral blood, taken on day 0 of AZD1222 vaccination. Receptors originate from an adult in good health.

V and J are TRBV6-1 and TRBJ1-5; D remains unclear. This CDR3 comprises 13 residues. Germline CDR1 and CDR2: MNHNS and SASEGT. Trimming removed 1 base from V and 7 bases from J, with 8 bases in between. For the CDR3, the DNA is TGTGCCAGCAGTGAAGGGACGAAACAGCCCCAGCATTTT. Translation gives CASSEGTKQPQHF.

The chain recombines TRBV4-1 with TRBJ2-2; the D gene could be TRBD1 or TRBD2 (5 bases each). Germline-derived CDR1 and CDR2 are MGHRA and YSYEKL. Trimming shortened V by 8 bases and J by 2 bases, and 18 bases separated the two germline ends. The CDR3 totals 16 residues. CDR3 nucleotide sequence: TGCGCCAGCTTGAGGGACGGGGCGGTCAACACCGGGGAGCTGTTTTTT. Translated, it gives CASLRDGAVNTGELFF.

The table lists this clone with a count of one. V and J are TRBV7-2 and TRBJ2-1; tentatively, D is TRBD1 or TRBD2 (5 bases each). V shed 7 bases and J shed 7 bases, with 11 bases lying between them. Germline lookup yields CDR1 SGHTA and CDR2 FQGNSA. The CDR3 covers 12 residues. CDR3 region: CASNRGENEQFF. The DNA of the CDR3 is TGTGCCAGCAACAGAGGGGAAAATGAGCAGTTCTTC.

The V and J genes are TRBV5-4 and TRBJ1-2, with 7 bases lining up with TRBD1. CDR1 and CDR2 from the germline V gene are SGHNT and YYREEE (reference sequence). The ends lost 0 bases at V and 0 bases at J; junction bases unmatched: 2. This CDR3 region has 15 residues. The CDR3 spells CASSLGTGTNYGYTF. The CDR3 nucleotides are TGTGCCAGCAGCTTGGGGACAGGCACTAACTATGGCTACACCTTC. Based on the CDR3 plus reference TRBV5-4 and TRBJ1-2, the full variable domain is ETGVTQSPTHLIKTRGQQVTLRCSSQSGHNTVSWYQQALGQGPQFIFQYYREEENGRGNFPPRFSGLQFPNYSSELNVNALELDDSALYLCASSLGTGTNYGYTFGSGTRLTVV.

The gene calls are TRBV5-1 and TRBJ1-1; the D gene is possibly TRBD1 (6 bases). This CDR3 region has 14 residues. V was cut by 2 bases and J by 3 bases, with 11 bases left in between. Germline CDR1 and CDR2: SGHRS and YFSETQ. The CDR3 spells CASSFRGLDTEAFF. The DNA of the CDR3 is TGCGCCAGCAGCTTTCGGGGGCTAGACACTGAAGCTTTCTTT.

V and J are TRBV5-4 and TRBJ2-7; no reliable D call. The germline gives CDR1 SGHNT, CDR2 YYREEE (reference sequence). This CDR3 spans 13 amino acids. V was shortened by 0 bases and J by 6 bases, with 10 bases between the two germline ends. CDR3 in DNA: TGTGCCAGCAGCTTGGTATTAATGGGCGAGCAGTACTTC. Translated, it gives CASSLVLMGEQYF.

The chain couples TRBV18 to TRBJ2-1; TRBD1 matches 11 bases. Germline CDR1 KGHSH, CDR2 LQKENI. The V and J ends lost 1 base and 5 bases, in that order; junction bases with no gene match: 10. The CDR3 extends over 18 amino acids. The CDR3 region is CASSPQIWDRGAHNEQFF. The CDR3 region has the DNA TGTGCCAGCTCACCACAAATCTGGGACAGGGGGGCCCACAATGAGCAGTTCTTC.

The chain is built from TRBV6-2 or TRBV6-3 and TRBJ2-1, with 13 bases lining up with TRBD2. This CDR3 is built from 19 residues. The germline V gene has CDR1 MNHEY and CDR2 SVGEGT. After removal of 6 bases from V and 0 bases from J, the junction contained 11 bases not matched to a gene. The CDR3, as DNA: TGTGCCAGCAGGCCTGGGACTAGCGGGGAACCGAGCTCCTACAATGAGCAGTTCTTC. This gives the protein CASRPGTSGEPSSYNEQFF.

The CDR3 sequence is CASSRQGPNSYNEQFF. The DNA of the CDR3 is TGTGCCAGCAGTCGACAGGGTCCAAATTCCTACAATGAGCAGTTCTTC. This sequence joins TRBV6-6 and TRBJ2-1, with 7 positions matching TRBD1. The CDR3 runs 16 residues. V gave up 5 bases and J gave up 1 base; unmatched junction bases: 8. CDR1 is MNHNY, CDR2 SVGAGI, per germline (reference sequence).